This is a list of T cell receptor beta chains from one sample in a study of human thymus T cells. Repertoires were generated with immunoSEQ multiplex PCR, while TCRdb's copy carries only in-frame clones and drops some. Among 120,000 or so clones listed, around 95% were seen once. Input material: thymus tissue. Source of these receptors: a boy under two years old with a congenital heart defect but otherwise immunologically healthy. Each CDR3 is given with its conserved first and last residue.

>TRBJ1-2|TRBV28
CASSPQGPGLYRYTF
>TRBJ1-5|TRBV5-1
CASSLDGNQPQHF
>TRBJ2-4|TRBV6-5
CASSYEANSAKNIQYF
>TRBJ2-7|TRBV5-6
CASSLVPASYEEQYF
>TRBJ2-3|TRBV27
CASSLCNSTDTQYF
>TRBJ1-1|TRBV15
CATSRLNANTEAFF
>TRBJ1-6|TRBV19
CASRKGGNSPLHF
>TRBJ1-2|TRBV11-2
CASSFSPLAEVSLYGYTF
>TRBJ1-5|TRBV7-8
CASSPQGGRNQPQHF
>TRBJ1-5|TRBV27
CASGTGTSQPQHF
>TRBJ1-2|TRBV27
CASSSDRGGGYTF
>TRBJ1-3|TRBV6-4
CASSDCHVDRFSGNTIYF
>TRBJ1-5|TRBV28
CASSLRTGDQPQHF
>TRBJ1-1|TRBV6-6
CASSYGQNTEAFF
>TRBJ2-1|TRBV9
CASSVDGGPYNEQFF
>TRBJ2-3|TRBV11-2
CASSLGGPDTQYF